Below, one TCR beta chain is given with its context. This clonotype was seen repeatedly, ten times or more. The antigen it recognizes is unknown. The sample holds no much larger clone one base away, and base qualities are not on file. Clipping removes 4 bases from V and 9 bases from J, with 14 as the unmatched junction base count. CDR1 and CDR2 were assigned from the germline V gene as SGHTA and FQGNSA. The CDR3 holds 16 amino acids from the cysteine to the phenylalanine. The read is trimmed to its CDR3 DNA, 48 bases read in frame from base 1. Sequencing used an Illumina HiSeq 1500. The public sequencing data were trimmed at Q25 with fastp and processed into clonotypes with MiXCR by TCRdb, which kept only in-frame beta chains. Identical CDR3 protein sequences are pooled into one entry, listed with their most common genes and DNA. For this sample the table gives over 300,000 distinct CDR3 sequences, of which around a tenth were detected only once. The ten largest clones represent over 3.5% of the sample.

The data stem from a study of T cell repertoires in cytomegalovirus infection (dated 2019 in TCRdb). In the study overall: Donor HLA type was relevant to the analysis, as public TCR beta signatures indicated carriage of CMV infection together with the matching HLA type. Overall results and qualifications from the work: In the ex vivo response, HLA-C-restricted CMV-specific TCR beta clonotypes were dominant, and in two of eight donors the single most frequent clonotype came from this HLA-C-restricted group. Cumulative frequency of public TCR beta family members discriminated carriers of CMV infection plus the relevant HLA type in this cohort and an independent roughly 340-donor cohort.

Rearrangement joined TRBV7-2 to TRBJ2-1; the central 8 bases match TRBD2. This clonotype originated in a human donor in good health (CMV status not recorded). Some clones in this sample may be carry-over from other donors' samples. The sequencing sample was made of PBMCs. DNA sequence: TGTGCCAGCAGCTCCAAACCCGGGACTAGTCAGGGTGAGCAGTTCTTC. It is translated as CASSSKPGTSQGEQFF.